What follows are 30 T cell receptor beta chains derived from one specimen sequenced in a study of blood T cell repertoires in COVID-19. TCRdb's table, derived via immunoSEQ multiplex PCR, lists solely in-frame clones and lacks some. The table includes around 200,000 clones, around 82% detected once. Sequenced input: peripheral blood. These receptors were collected from a middle-aged woman with active or convalescent COVID-19.

This clone appeared a single time. The J gene is TRBJ2-2, the V gene TRBV11-3; 8 bases agree with TRBD1. Per germline, CDR1 SGHNT and CDR2 YENEEA. The CDR3 consists of 18 residues. Unmatched junction bases numbered 15, after V lost 4 bases and J lost 5 bases. The CDR3 reads CASSSTLARGRRTGELFF. Written as DNA, the CDR3 is TGTGCCAGCAGCTCAACTCTCGCCAGGGGGCGTCGGACCGGGGAGCTGTTTTTT.

This chain links TRBV5-4 with TRBJ2-6; 10 bases match TRBD1. The junction had 15 bases not matched to a gene; V was cut back by 5 bases and J by 4 bases. Germline V CDR1 and CDR2: SGHNT, YYREEE (reference sequence). The CDR3 is made up of 19 amino acids. The CDR3 is CASSYGAGQGISGANVLTF. CDR3 DNA sequence: TGTGCCAGCAGTTATGGAGCGGGACAGGGGATTTCAGGGGCCAACGTCCTGACTTTC.

The chain is built from TRBV5-1 and TRBJ2-1; D is perhaps TRBD2 (6 bases). Germline V gene data show CDR1 as SGHRS and CDR2 as YFSETQ. The CDR3 extends over 14 amino acids. Deletions cut 4 bases from V and 10 bases from J, with 18 bases between. The CDR3: CASSLSGPLGEQFF. The CDR3 nucleotides read TGCGCCAGCAGCCTAAGCGGGCCGCTCGGGGAGCAGTTCTTC.

The V call is TRBV5-1, the J call TRBJ2-3; the match to TRBD2 covers 8 bases. The CDR3 runs to 14 residues. Per the germline V gene, CDR1 is SGHRS and CDR2 is YFSETQ. Trimming at V came to 3 bases and at J to 6 bases, leaving 6 bases not matched to a gene. The CDR3 is CASSWGLETDTQYF. DNA for the CDR3: TGCGCCAGCAGCTGGGGACTAGAGACGGATACGCAGTATTTT.

This clone was seen once. The rearrangement links TRBV4-3 to TRBJ2-7; perhaps TRBD2 as D (5 bases). Trimming cost V 5 bases and J 3 bases, with 20 bases left between them. The CDR3 consists of 16 residues. From germline, CDR1 is LGHNA and CDR2 YSLEER. DNA for the CDR3: TGCGCCAGCAGCAAAAGCCGGTCGGGGTCCGTCTACGAGCAGTACTTC. It encodes CASSKSRSGSVYEQYF.

This clone has at least ten counts. V usage is TRBV19 and J usage is TRBJ1-3, with D possibly being TRBD1 (6 bases). The germline V gene has CDR1 LNHDA and CDR2 SQIVND (reference sequence). The CDR3 runs 16 residues. Trimming shortened V by 5 bases and J by 0 bases, and 14 bases separated the two germline ends. CDR3 protein: CASSWGQGNSGNTIYF. For the CDR3, the DNA is TGTGCCAGTAGTTGGGGGCAGGGGAACTCTGGAAACACCATATATTTT.

A note on this clone: The sample holds other DNA sequences that translate to the same CDR3. CDR3: CASSLDGDTEAFF. The CDR3 nucleotides read TGCGCCAGCAGCCTGGACGGGGACACTGAAGCTTTCTTT. The rearrangement links TRBV5-1 to TRBJ1-1; unclear D gene. The length of the CDR3 is 13 residues. Deletions cut 4 bases from V and 3 bases from J, with 10 bases between. Germline V gene lookup returns CDR1 SGHRS and CDR2 YFSETQ.

This clone has more than one count but fewer than ten. This chain connects TRBV6-2 or TRBV6-3 to TRBJ2-1; 7 nucleotides line up with TRBD2. Germline CDR1 is MNHEY and CDR2 is SVGEGT. J lost 5 bases, V lost 2 bases, and 24 bases had no gene match. The CDR3 covers 21 residues. CDR3 in DNA: TGTGCCAGCAGTTACCCGCTTTGGGTCACCGATCTAGCGGCTCAAAACAATGAGCAGTTCTTC. Protein: CASSYPLWVTDLAAQNNEQFF.

V and J are TRBV7-8 and TRBJ2-3, with D perhaps matching TRBD2 (6 bases). The CDR3 is made up of 17 amino acids. Germline assignment: CDR1 SGHVS and CDR2 FQNEAQ. Trimming removed 1 base from V and 0 bases from J, with 14 bases in between. CDR3 bases: TGTGCCAGCAGCTTAGAAGCGGGTATTTCTAGCACAGATACGCAGTATTTT. Protein: CASSLEAGISSTDTQYF.

This clone was recorded once. DNA of the CDR3: TGCGCCAGCAGCTTACTCGAGCGGGAGGCCCCGAATGAGCAGTTCTTC. Its translation: CASSLLEREAPNEQFF. V and J are TRBV5-1 and TRBJ2-1, with 9 nucleotides matching TRBD2. CDR3 size: 16 residues. J lost 7 bases, V lost 2 bases, and 10 bases had no gene match. Germline CDR1 reads SGHRS; CDR2 reads YFSETQ.

V is TRBV7-2 and J is TRBJ2-2; 8 nucleotides agree with TRBD2. V dropped 5 bases and J dropped 7; count of bases not matched to a gene: 6. Looked up from germline, CDR1 is SGHTA and CDR2 is FQGNSA. The CDR3 consists of 14 residues. CDR3 nucleotides: TGTGCCAGCAGCCGTGCGGGGGGCTTCGGGGAGCTGTTTTTT. It is translated as CASSRAGGFGELFF. Full variable domain (missing parts from reference TRBV7-2 and TRBJ2-2): GAGVSQSPSNKVTEKGKDVELRCDPISGHTALYWYRQSLGQGLEFLIYFQGNSAPDKSGLPSDRFSAERTGGSVSTLTIQRTQQEDSAVYLCASSRAGGFGELFFGEGSRLTVL.

This chain uses TRBV19 with TRBJ2-5; D is unresolved. Between the trimmed V and J ends, which lost 1 base and 5 bases, there was a span of 5 bases. Per germline, CDR1 LNHDA and CDR2 SQIVND (reference sequence). The length of the CDR3 is 12 residues. The CDR3 sequence: CASSIGEETQYF. Written as DNA, the CDR3 is TGTGCCAGTAGTATAGGTGAGGAGACCCAGTACTTC.

This clone was detected only once. The J gene is TRBJ2-5, the V gene TRBV5-4, with 11 positions matching TRBD2. Looked up from germline, CDR1 is SGHNT and CDR2 is YYREEE (reference sequence). The length of the CDR3 is 16 residues. Trimming cost V 3 bases and J 5 bases; bases outside gene matches: 9. CDR3 sequence: CASSSEATSGDETQYF. In nucleotides, the CDR3 is TGTGCCAGCAGCTCCGAGGCGACTAGCGGGGATGAGACCCAGTACTTC.

The chain is built from TRBV5-1 and TRBJ2-1, with 10 bases aligning to TRBD1. V shed 4 bases and J 8 bases; nucleotides not matched to a gene: 9. This CDR3 region has 15 residues. CDR1 is SGHRS and CDR2 is YFSETQ in the germline V gene. In DNA form, the CDR3 reads TGCGCCAGCAGCATCTCCGGGACAGGGGAGGATGAGCAGTTCTTC. This sequence encodes CASSISGTGEDEQFF.

There are a few counts of this clone. This chain uses TRBV28 with TRBJ1-4; D is perhaps TRBD1 (5 bases). The CDR3 is 15 residues long. The V and J ends lost 9 bases and 2 bases respectively, with 16 bases between them. CDR1 is MDHEN, CDR2 SYDVKM, per germline. The CDR3 DNA reads TGTGCCAGTGGCGGGGGGGAGTTTACTAATGAAAAACTGTTTTTT. It translates to CASGGGEFTNEKLFF.

CDR3 in DNA: TGTGCCAGCAGCCCGAGGACTAGCGGGGGCACAGATACGCAGTATTTT. It translates to CASSPRTSGGTDTQYF. The V and J genes are TRBV5-5 and TRBJ2-3; 12 nucleotides match TRBD2. Germline lookup yields CDR1 SGHKS and CDR2 YYEKEE (reference sequence). This CDR3 is built from 16 residues. J lost 1 base, V lost 4 bases, and 4 bases had no gene match.

This clone showed up just once. The rearrangement links TRBV7-6 to TRBJ1-6; D uncertain. CDR3 length: 15 residues. The germline V gene has CDR1 SGHVS and CDR2 FNYEAQ. Trimming removed 2 bases from V and 7 bases from J, with 12 bases in between. CDR3 loop: CASSLMEVTNSPLHF. The CDR3 DNA reads as TGTGCCAGCAGCTTAATGGAGGTGACCAATTCACCCCTCCACTTT.

The chain joins TRBV6-5 to TRBJ2-3, with TRBD1 matching 9 bases. The CDR3 sequence is 16 residues long. The trim removed 4 bases at V and 2 bases at J, leaving 7 bases unmatched. Germline CDR1 is MNHEY and CDR2 is SVGAGI. Here the CDR3 DNA reads TGTGCCAGCAGTTTACAGGGGGCGTTTTTCACAGATACGCAGTATTTT. It yields the protein CASSLQGAFFTDTQYF.

The chain couples TRBV29-1 to TRBJ1-1; 7 bases fit TRBD1. This CDR3 is built from 14 residues. Germline CDR1 is SQVTM and CDR2 is ANQGSEA. Trimming cost V 7 bases and J 3 bases; bases outside gene matches: 11. In DNA, the CDR3 is TGCAGCGCTCTGACAGGGCAGCGGGACACTGAAGCTTTCTTT. It specifies CSALTGQRDTEAFF.

This chain uses TRBV27 with TRBJ1-2, with D perhaps matching TRBD1 (6 bases). This CDR3 comprises 14 residues. V was clipped by 6 bases and J by 4 bases, with 15 bases between them. Per germline, CDR1 MNHEY and CDR2 SMNVEV (reference sequence). The CDR3 here is CASSFTGSGYGYTF. CDR3 DNA: TGTGCCAGCAGCTTCACAGGGAGTGGCTATGGCTACACCTTC.

The chain couples TRBV7-2 to TRBJ2-4; D gene unclear. The V and J ends lost 5 bases and 0 bases respectively, with 14 bases between them. Germline V CDR1 and CDR2: SGHTA, FQGNSA. The CDR3 consists of 16 residues. The CDR3 spells CASSPRPYLAKNIQYF. The CDR3 DNA reads TGTGCCAGCAGCCCCAGGCCCTATCTAGCCAAAAACATTCAGTACTTC. The entire variable domain, with the rest obtained from reference TRBV7-2 and TRBJ2-4, is as follows: GAGVSQSPSNKVTEKGKDVELRCDPISGHTALYWYRQSLGQGLEFLIYFQGNSAPDKSGLPSDRFSAERTGGSVSTLTIQRTQQEDSAVYLCASSPRPYLAKNIQYFGAGTRLSVL.

This chain connects TRBV6-5 to TRBJ2-7; weak D call: TRBD1 (6 bases). Trimming took 10 bases from V and 0 from J, leaving 16 bases between them. From germline, CDR1 is MNHEY and CDR2 SVGAGI. This CDR3 spans 14 amino acids. CDR3 loop: CAIRTALFSYEQYF. CDR3 nucleotide sequence: TGTGCCATCCGGACAGCGTTATTCTCCTACGAGCAGTACTTC.

The chain joins TRBV11-2 to TRBJ2-3; D gene ambiguous. The germline V gene encodes CDR1 SGHAT and CDR2 FQNNGV. With 5 bases removed from V and 1 base from J, the gap between germline ends came to 7 bases. This CDR3 spans 13 amino acids. CDR3 region: CASSPGGTDTQYF. CDR3 coding DNA: TGTGCCAGCAGCCCCGGAGGCACAGATACGCAGTATTTT.

This sequence joins TRBV19 and TRBJ2-7; 10 nucleotides agree with TRBD1. J was trimmed by 7 bases and V by 4 bases; bases with no gene match: 10. There are 15 residues in the CDR3. CDR1 LNHDA and CDR2 SQIVND come from the germline V gene (reference sequence). CDR3 nucleotides: TGTGCCAGTAGTACCCAGGGACAGGGGTTTTGGGAGCAGTACTTC. Protein sequence: CASSTQGQGFWEQYF.

This clone was seen a handful of times. The gene calls are TRBV19 and TRBJ1-6; TRBD1 matches 7 bases. Germline CDR1 is LNHDA and CDR2 is SQIVND (reference sequence). V lost 6 bases, J lost 10 bases, and 6 bases stayed unmatched. This CDR3 is 13 amino acids long. The CDR3 DNA sequence: TGTGCCAGTAGGCGGGACAGTAGATCACCCCTCCACTTT. Protein product: CASRRDSRSPLHF.

CDR3 coding DNA: TGTGCTAGTGGCCTGAGGTCCGCAGATACGCAGTATTTT. Encoded protein: CASGLRSADTQYF. The V call is TRBV12-5, the J call TRBJ2-3; unclear D gene. V shed 6 bases and J shed 4 bases, with 11 bases lying between them. Germline lookup yields CDR1 LGHNT and CDR2 FRNRAP. The CDR3 has 13 residues.

This clone has just a few counts. The chain employs TRBV4-3 and TRBJ1-1, with D possibly matching TRBD1 (6 bases). V lost 0 bases and J lost 5, with 10 bases in between. Germline CDR1 is LGHNA and CDR2 is YSLEER. The CDR3 has 14 amino acids. The chain's CDR3 is CASSQEAGATEAFF. Written as DNA, the CDR3 is TGCGCCAGCAGCCAAGAGGCGGGGGCGACTGAAGCTTTCTTT.

The rearrangement links TRBV24-1 to TRBJ2-1; D unresolved. This CDR3 contains 13 residues. Germline CDR1 KGHDR, CDR2 SFDVKD. Trimming removed 4 bases from V and 9 bases from J, with 12 bases in between. CDR3 in DNA: TGTGCCACCAGTGACCTCGGTGTGAGTGAGCAGTTCTTC. It is translated as CATSDLGVSEQFF.

The V call is TRBV9, the J call TRBJ2-5; TRBD1 aligns across 8 bases. The CDR3 is made up of 15 amino acids. Trimming at V came to 0 bases and at J to 6 bases, leaving 7 bases not matched to a gene. Per germline, CDR1 SGDLS and CDR2 YYNGEE. The CDR3 nucleotides are TGTGCCAGCAGCGTAGCTGGGGACAGGATGCAGACCCAGTACTTC. Protein: CASSVAGDRMQTQYF.

This sequence joins TRBV11-3 and TRBJ2-2; possibly TRBD2 for D (5 bases). From germline, CDR1 is SGHNT and CDR2 YENEEA. Trimming removed 6 bases from V and 7 bases from J, with 15 bases in between. CDR3 size: 14 residues. The CDR3 region has the DNA TGTGCCAGCAGGCCGGGATGGATGGGCGGGGAGCTGTTTTTT. It is translated as CASRPGWMGGELFF.